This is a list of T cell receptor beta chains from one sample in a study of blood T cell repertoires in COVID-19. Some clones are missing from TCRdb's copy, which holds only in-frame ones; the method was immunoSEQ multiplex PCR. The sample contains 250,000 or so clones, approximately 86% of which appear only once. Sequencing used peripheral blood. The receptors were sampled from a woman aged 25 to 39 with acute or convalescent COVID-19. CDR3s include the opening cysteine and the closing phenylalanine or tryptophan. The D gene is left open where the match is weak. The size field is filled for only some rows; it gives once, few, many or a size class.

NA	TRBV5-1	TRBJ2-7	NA	TGCGCCAGCAGCTTCTTGCGGCAGAGCTCCTACGAGCAGTACTTC	CASSFLRQSSYEQYF
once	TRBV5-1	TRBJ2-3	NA	TGCGCCAGCAGTCGGGATGGTGCGGGGGCCACAGATACGCAGTATTTT	CASSRDGAGATDTQYF
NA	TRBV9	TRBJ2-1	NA	TGTGCCAGCAGCGTAGAGGGGCAGGGTTCCTACAATGAGCAGTTCTTC	CASSVEGQGSYNEQFF
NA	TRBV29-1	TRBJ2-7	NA	TGCAGCGTTGAAGATCCGGGCGAGCAGTACTTC	CSVEDPGEQYF
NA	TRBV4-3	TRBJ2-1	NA	TGCGCCAGCAGCCAAGACCCTTCTGGCGGGATATTGGATGAGCAGTTCTTC	CASSQDPSGGILDEQFF
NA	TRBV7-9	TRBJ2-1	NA	TGTGCCAGCAGCCATTCGGCGGCTAGCCTGTTTTTCGATGAGCAGTTCTTC	CASSHSAASLFFDEQFF
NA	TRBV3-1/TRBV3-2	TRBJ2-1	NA	TGTGCCAGCAGCCATAAGACTACCTACAATGAGCAGTTCTTC	CASSHKTTYNEQFF
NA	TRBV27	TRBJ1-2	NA	TGTGCCAGCAGTTTTAACAGGGAATCTTCTGGCTACACCTTC	CASSFNRESSGYTF
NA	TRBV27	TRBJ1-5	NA	TGTGCCAGCAGTCAGACGGGTTATAGCAATCAGCCCCAGCATTTT	CASSQTGYSNQPQHF
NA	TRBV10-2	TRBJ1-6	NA	TGCGCCAGCAGTGAGAGGAGGGGCTCCTATAATTCACCCCTCCACTTT	CASSERRGSYNSPLHF
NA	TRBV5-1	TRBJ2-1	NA	TGCGCCAGCAGCTTGGCAGGTTTCGGCTACAATGAGCAGTTCTTC	CASSLAGFGYNEQFF
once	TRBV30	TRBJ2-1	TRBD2	TGTGCCTGGGACTTAGCGGGAGGTTACAATGAGCAGTTCTTC	CAWDLAGGYNEQFF
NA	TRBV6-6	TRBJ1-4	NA	TGTGCCAGCAGTCGGGTATCTGGACAGTATGCAACTAATGAAAAACTGTTTTTT	CASSRVSGQYATNEKLFF
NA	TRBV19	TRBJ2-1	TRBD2	TGTGCCAGTAGTATAGTTGCTAGCGGGGGCTACAATGAGCAGTTCTTC	CASSIVASGGYNEQFF
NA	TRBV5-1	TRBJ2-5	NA	TGCGCCAGCAGCGCGGGTCCAGAGACGAGGACCCAGTACTTC	CASSAGPETRTQYF
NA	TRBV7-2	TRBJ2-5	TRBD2	TGTGCCAGCAGCTTCGGACTAGCGGGAGGGCGGGGGCAAGAGACCCAGTACTTC	CASSFGLAGGRGQETQYF
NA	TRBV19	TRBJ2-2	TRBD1	TGTGCCAGTAGTATCGACGACAGGGGCGGCACCGGGGAGCTGTTTTTT	CASSIDDRGGTGELFF
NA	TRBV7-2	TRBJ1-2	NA	TGTGCCAGCAGATTCCCTACTATTAGTGGCTACACCTTC	CASRFPTISGYTF
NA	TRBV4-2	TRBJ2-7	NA	TGTGCCAGCAGAGCTTGGGGGGATACGACGTACGAGCAGTACTTC	CASRAWGDTTYEQYF
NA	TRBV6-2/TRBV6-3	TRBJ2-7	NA	TGTGCCAGCAGTTACCCCCTCGCTAGCTCCGACTCCTACGAGCAGTACTTC	CASSYPLASSDSYEQYF
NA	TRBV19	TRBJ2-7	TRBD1	TGTGCCAGTAGTATCGGACAGGGCCTGGGGAACGAGCAGTACTTC	CASSIGQGLGNEQYF
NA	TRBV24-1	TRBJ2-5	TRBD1	TGTGCCACCAGTGATACCGGACAGGGGAGAGAGACCCAGTACTTC	CATSDTGQGRETQYF